One sample yielded the 20 T cell receptor beta chains listed below, sequenced in a study of CD8+ T cells in alopecia areata. Following RNA extraction, reverse transcription yielded cDNA that acted as the sequencing template. Some clones are missing from TCRdb's copy, which holds only in-frame ones; the method was immunoSEQ multiplex PCR. The sample contains about 180,000 clones, over 50% of which appear only once. The sequencing here drew on CD4+ T cells sorted from blood, taken at week 0. Source of these receptors: a human donor with alopecia areata.

This clone was seen a few times. The chain joins TRBV25-1 to TRBJ2-3; D uncertain. The CDR3 sequence is 13 residues long. The germline CDR1 and CDR2 sequences are MGHDK and SYGVNS. V shed 0 bases and J shed 2 bases, with 3 bases lying between them. In DNA form, the CDR3 reads TGTGCCAGCAGTGAATACAACACAGATACGCAGTATTTT. This translates into CASSEYNTDTQYF. Based on the CDR3 plus reference TRBV25-1 and TRBJ2-3, the full variable domain is EADIYQTPRYLVIGTGKKITLECSQTMGHDKMYWYQQDPGMELHLIHYSYGVNSTEKGDLSSESTVSRIRTEHFPLTLESARPSHTSQYLCASSEYNTDTQYFGPGTRLTVL.

This clone was found a few times. The V call is TRBV7-9, the J call TRBJ1-1; D not resolved. This CDR3 has 12 amino acids. The germline gives CDR1 SEHNR, CDR2 FQNEAQ (reference sequence). V lost 0 bases and J lost 7, with 6 bases in between. Written as DNA, the CDR3 is TGTGCCAGCAGCTTAGCGAGCCTTGAAGCTTTCTTT. Protein: CASSLASLEAFF.

This rearrangement joins TRBV27 to TRBJ1-4; weak D call: TRBD1 (5 bases). Deletions cut 5 bases from V and 0 bases from J, with 10 bases between. Looked up from germline, CDR1 is MNHEY and CDR2 is SMNVEV (reference sequence). The CDR3 consists of 15 residues. The CDR3 DNA is TGTGCCAGCAGTCACGCAGGGTCAACTAATGAAAAACTGTTTTTT. It is translated as CASSHAGSTNEKLFF.

This rearrangement joins TRBV7-2 to TRBJ2-5; D not resolved. This CDR3 contains 12 residues. Germline V gene lookup returns CDR1 SGHTA and CDR2 FQGNSA. V was pared by 8 bases and J by 5 bases, with 12 bases between. The CDR3, as DNA: TGTGCCAGCCGGGCAGGAACGGAGACCCAGTACTTC. Its protein is CASRAGTETQYF.

The chain couples TRBV11-2 to TRBJ2-3; D is uncertain. Germline assignment: CDR1 SGHAT and CDR2 FQNNGV. V was clipped by 8 bases and J by 3 bases, with 9 bases between them. The CDR3 has 12 residues. CDR3 protein: CASRFATDTQYF. As DNA, the CDR3 is TGTGCCAGCCGTTTCGCAACAGATACGCAGTATTTT.

This clone was detected only a few times. The chain recombines TRBV5-6 with TRBJ2-7; 7 nucleotides align to TRBD2. With V trimmed by 5 bases and J by 2 bases, 7 bases remained unmatched. CDR1 SGHDT and CDR2 YYEEEE come from the germline V gene. The CDR3 loop spans 14 amino acids. CDR3: CASSPPGGTYEQYF. The CDR3 nucleotides are TGTGCCAGCAGTCCACCGGGGGGAACCTACGAGCAGTACTTC.

The chain couples TRBV5-6 to TRBJ1-2, with D unclear. V gave up 4 bases and J gave up 4 bases, with 8 bases separating them. Looked up from germline, CDR1 is SGHDT and CDR2 is YYEEEE. The CDR3 is 12 residues long. CDR3 region: CASSTDPYGYTF. The CDR3 DNA sequence: TGTGCCAGCAGCACGGACCCCTATGGCTACACCTTC.

This chain connects TRBV29-1 to TRBJ1-2; 7 nucleotides match TRBD1. J gave up 3 bases and V 6 bases, and 7 bases lay outside the gene matches. Germline CDR1 reads SQVTM; CDR2 reads ANQGSEA. This CDR3 is built from 13 residues. CDR3 protein: CSVGQATDYGYTF. The DNA for the CDR3 is TGCAGCGTCGGACAGGCTACCGACTATGGCTACACCTTC.

V gene TRBV30 combines with J gene TRBJ1-2, with D possibly TRBD1 on 6 matching bases. CDR1 is GTSNPN and CDR2 is SVGIG in the germline V gene (reference sequence). V was pared by 4 bases and J by 2 bases, with 11 bases between. The CDR3 length is 13 residues. DNA for the CDR3: TGTGCCTGGAAAATACAGGGAAACTATGGCTACACCTTC. It specifies CAWKIQGNYGYTF.

The table lists this clone with a few counts. The chain employs TRBV6-1 and TRBJ2-3; a possible D gene is TRBD1 (6 bases). CDR3 size: 15 residues. Germline lookup yields CDR1 MNHNS and CDR2 SASEGT. The germline V and J ends were trimmed by 6 bases and 10 bases, with 23 bases remaining between them. The CDR3 DNA sequence: TGTGCCAGCAGCCTGACAGGACTTCCTCCCGATCCGCAGTATTTT. This sequence encodes CASSLTGLPPDPQYF.

This clone was picked up a small number of times. The chain has TRBV5-1 and TRBJ2-5; D gene uncertain. This CDR3 spans 12 amino acids. The V and J ends lost 0 bases and 3 bases respectively, with 3 bases between them. Germline CDR1 is SGHRS and CDR2 is YFSETQ. The CDR3: CASSLGKETQYF. The DNA for the CDR3 is TGCGCCAGCAGCTTGGGGAAAGAGACCCAGTACTTC.

The chain recombines TRBV4-1 with TRBJ1-2; D gene ambiguous. Germline CDR1 and CDR2: MGHRA and YSYEKL. Trimming left V 4 bases short and J 2 bases short, with 8 bases between. This CDR3 comprises 13 residues. The CDR3 coding sequence is TGCGCCAGCAGCCCTTACGGAAACTATGGCTACACCTTC. This sequence encodes CASSPYGNYGYTF.

The CDR3 DNA follows: TGCGCCAGCAGTCAACCAGGGACATACTCTGGAAACACCATATATTTT. Protein product: CASSQPGTYSGNTIYF. The genes are TRBV23-1 and TRBJ1-3; D is perhaps TRBD1 (6 bases). TRBV23-1 is classed as an ORF, of uncertain function. The CDR3 is 16 amino acids. The V end lost 2 bases, the J end lost 0 bases, and 11 bases lay between the germline ends.

This clone was seen just once. In nucleotides, the CDR3 is TGTGCCTGGAGTTGGGGACAGGGAACAGATACGCAGTATTTT. This gives the protein CAWSWGQGTDTQYF. The rearrangement links TRBV30 to TRBJ2-3, with TRBD1 matching over 9 bases. Germline-derived CDR1 and CDR2 are GTSNPN and SVGIG (reference sequence). The CDR3 totals 14 residues. Losses at the gene ends were 2 bases for V and 3 bases for J; bases not matched to a gene: 3. Complete variable domain (other parts from reference TRBV30 and TRBJ2-3): SQTIHQWPATLVQPVGSPLSLECTVEGTSNPNLYWYRQAAGRGLQLLFYSVGIGQISSEVPQNLSASRPQDRQFILSSKKLLLSDSGFYLCAWSWGQGTDTQYFGPGTRLTVL.

This chain joins TRBV30 and TRBJ1-1, with 7 bases matching TRBD1. Germline loops: CDR1 GTSNPN, CDR2 SVGIG (reference sequence). After removal of 2 bases from V and 1 base from J, the junction contained 7 bases not matched to a gene. CDR3 length equals 15 residues. The CDR3 is CAWSQQGSGNTEAFF. As DNA, the CDR3 is TGTGCCTGGAGTCAACAGGGGTCCGGGAACACTGAAGCTTTCTTT.

The rearrangement joins TRBV7-9 to TRBJ1-4; the match to TRBD1 covers 7 bases. Germline V gives CDR1 SEHNR, CDR2 FQNEAQ (reference sequence). Germline trimming cut 7 bases from V and 4 bases from J; bases unmatched to any gene: 9. The CDR3 totals 15 residues. Here the CDR3 DNA reads TGTGCCAGCAACATTCCCGGGACAGATAATGAAAAACTGTTTTTT. Its protein is CASNIPGTDNEKLFF. The full variable domain, in which reference TRBV7-9 and TRBJ1-4 provide the parts outside the CDR3, is DTGVSQNPRHKITKRGQNVTFRCDPISEHNRLYWYRQTLGQGPEFLTYFQNEAQLEKSRLLSDRFSAERPKGSFSTLEIQRTEQGDSAMYLCASNIPGTDNEKLFFGSGTQLSVL.

This sequence joins TRBV5-1 and TRBJ2-1; the D gene is possibly TRBD1 (5 bases). Per the germline V gene, CDR1 is SGHRS and CDR2 is YFSETQ. The CDR3 spans 15 residues. Trimming took 4 bases from V and 9 from J, leaving 20 bases between them. The CDR3 spells CASSPDGTKGFEQFF. CDR3 DNA: TGCGCCAGCAGCCCTGACGGTACTAAGGGGTTTGAGCAGTTCTTC. The full variable domain, with the rest looked up from reference TRBV5-1 and TRBJ2-1, is KAGVTQTPRYLIKTRGQQVTLSCSPISGHRSVSWYQQTPGQGLQFLFEYFSETQRNKGNFPGRFSGRQFSNSRSEMNVSTLELGDSALYLCASSPDGTKGFEQFFGPGTRLTVL.

This chain connects TRBV11-3 to TRBJ1-1; tentatively, D is TRBD1 (6 bases). The V gene's germline CDR1 is SGHNT and CDR2 YENEEA. This CDR3 is 15 amino acids long. Trimming removed 1 base from V and 4 bases from J, with 13 bases in between. CDR3 amino acids: CASSLGGSRGTEAFF. DNA of the CDR3: TGTGCCAGCAGCTTAGGTGGTTCCAGGGGCACTGAAGCTTTCTTT.

This clone was detected ten times or more. The chain carries TRBV4-1 and TRBJ2-2, with TRBD1 matching 8 bases. Germline CDR1 and CDR2: MGHRA and YSYEKL. The CDR3 loop spans 14 amino acids. With V trimmed by 5 bases and J by 1 base, 0 bases remained unmatched. The CDR3 DNA sequence: TGCGCCAGCAGCGACAGGGGGAACACCGGGGAGCTGTTTTTT. It yields the protein CASSDRGNTGELFF.

The chain combines TRBV9 with TRBJ2-3; D call uncertain. Germline V gene lookup returns CDR1 SGDLS and CDR2 YYNGEE. This CDR3 contains 11 residues. Deletions cut 3 bases from V and 5 bases from J, with 4 bases between. In DNA form, the CDR3 reads TGTGCCAGCAGCGCGAAAGATACGCAGTATTTT. Amino acid sequence: CASSAKDTQYF.